Sequencing of this T cell receptor beta chain was carried out in a study of blood T cell repertoires in COVID-19. Study-wide context: Samples of COVID-19 (acute and convalescent) were obtained from the United States, Italy and Spain. The analysed material was cDNA or gDNA that came from T cells, B-cell-depleted T cells, or PBMCs.

Original handling: Estimated nucleated cell counts came from reference gene primer amplification. Repertoires were generated with immunoSEQ multiplex PCR, while TCRdb's copy carries only in-frame clones and drops some. That table furnishes V, J and clone size, whereas the DNA furnished D and trimming. The table records fewer than 200,000 clones, around four fifths of them present only once. This clone was seen just once. Germline values: CDR1 SGHVS, CDR2 FNYEAQ. V lost 1 base and J 4 bases, leaving 10 bases between the germline ends. This CDR3 has 14 amino acids. The sequenced sample consisted of peripheral blood. The clonotype comes from a man aged 65 to 85 with active or convalescent COVID-19. The J gene is TRBJ2-5, the V gene TRBV7-6; possibly TRBD2 for D (5 bases). The CDR3 reads CASSLVLAPETQYF. The CDR3 region has the DNA TGTGCCAGCAGCTTAGTCCTAGCTCCAGAGACCCAGTACTTC.